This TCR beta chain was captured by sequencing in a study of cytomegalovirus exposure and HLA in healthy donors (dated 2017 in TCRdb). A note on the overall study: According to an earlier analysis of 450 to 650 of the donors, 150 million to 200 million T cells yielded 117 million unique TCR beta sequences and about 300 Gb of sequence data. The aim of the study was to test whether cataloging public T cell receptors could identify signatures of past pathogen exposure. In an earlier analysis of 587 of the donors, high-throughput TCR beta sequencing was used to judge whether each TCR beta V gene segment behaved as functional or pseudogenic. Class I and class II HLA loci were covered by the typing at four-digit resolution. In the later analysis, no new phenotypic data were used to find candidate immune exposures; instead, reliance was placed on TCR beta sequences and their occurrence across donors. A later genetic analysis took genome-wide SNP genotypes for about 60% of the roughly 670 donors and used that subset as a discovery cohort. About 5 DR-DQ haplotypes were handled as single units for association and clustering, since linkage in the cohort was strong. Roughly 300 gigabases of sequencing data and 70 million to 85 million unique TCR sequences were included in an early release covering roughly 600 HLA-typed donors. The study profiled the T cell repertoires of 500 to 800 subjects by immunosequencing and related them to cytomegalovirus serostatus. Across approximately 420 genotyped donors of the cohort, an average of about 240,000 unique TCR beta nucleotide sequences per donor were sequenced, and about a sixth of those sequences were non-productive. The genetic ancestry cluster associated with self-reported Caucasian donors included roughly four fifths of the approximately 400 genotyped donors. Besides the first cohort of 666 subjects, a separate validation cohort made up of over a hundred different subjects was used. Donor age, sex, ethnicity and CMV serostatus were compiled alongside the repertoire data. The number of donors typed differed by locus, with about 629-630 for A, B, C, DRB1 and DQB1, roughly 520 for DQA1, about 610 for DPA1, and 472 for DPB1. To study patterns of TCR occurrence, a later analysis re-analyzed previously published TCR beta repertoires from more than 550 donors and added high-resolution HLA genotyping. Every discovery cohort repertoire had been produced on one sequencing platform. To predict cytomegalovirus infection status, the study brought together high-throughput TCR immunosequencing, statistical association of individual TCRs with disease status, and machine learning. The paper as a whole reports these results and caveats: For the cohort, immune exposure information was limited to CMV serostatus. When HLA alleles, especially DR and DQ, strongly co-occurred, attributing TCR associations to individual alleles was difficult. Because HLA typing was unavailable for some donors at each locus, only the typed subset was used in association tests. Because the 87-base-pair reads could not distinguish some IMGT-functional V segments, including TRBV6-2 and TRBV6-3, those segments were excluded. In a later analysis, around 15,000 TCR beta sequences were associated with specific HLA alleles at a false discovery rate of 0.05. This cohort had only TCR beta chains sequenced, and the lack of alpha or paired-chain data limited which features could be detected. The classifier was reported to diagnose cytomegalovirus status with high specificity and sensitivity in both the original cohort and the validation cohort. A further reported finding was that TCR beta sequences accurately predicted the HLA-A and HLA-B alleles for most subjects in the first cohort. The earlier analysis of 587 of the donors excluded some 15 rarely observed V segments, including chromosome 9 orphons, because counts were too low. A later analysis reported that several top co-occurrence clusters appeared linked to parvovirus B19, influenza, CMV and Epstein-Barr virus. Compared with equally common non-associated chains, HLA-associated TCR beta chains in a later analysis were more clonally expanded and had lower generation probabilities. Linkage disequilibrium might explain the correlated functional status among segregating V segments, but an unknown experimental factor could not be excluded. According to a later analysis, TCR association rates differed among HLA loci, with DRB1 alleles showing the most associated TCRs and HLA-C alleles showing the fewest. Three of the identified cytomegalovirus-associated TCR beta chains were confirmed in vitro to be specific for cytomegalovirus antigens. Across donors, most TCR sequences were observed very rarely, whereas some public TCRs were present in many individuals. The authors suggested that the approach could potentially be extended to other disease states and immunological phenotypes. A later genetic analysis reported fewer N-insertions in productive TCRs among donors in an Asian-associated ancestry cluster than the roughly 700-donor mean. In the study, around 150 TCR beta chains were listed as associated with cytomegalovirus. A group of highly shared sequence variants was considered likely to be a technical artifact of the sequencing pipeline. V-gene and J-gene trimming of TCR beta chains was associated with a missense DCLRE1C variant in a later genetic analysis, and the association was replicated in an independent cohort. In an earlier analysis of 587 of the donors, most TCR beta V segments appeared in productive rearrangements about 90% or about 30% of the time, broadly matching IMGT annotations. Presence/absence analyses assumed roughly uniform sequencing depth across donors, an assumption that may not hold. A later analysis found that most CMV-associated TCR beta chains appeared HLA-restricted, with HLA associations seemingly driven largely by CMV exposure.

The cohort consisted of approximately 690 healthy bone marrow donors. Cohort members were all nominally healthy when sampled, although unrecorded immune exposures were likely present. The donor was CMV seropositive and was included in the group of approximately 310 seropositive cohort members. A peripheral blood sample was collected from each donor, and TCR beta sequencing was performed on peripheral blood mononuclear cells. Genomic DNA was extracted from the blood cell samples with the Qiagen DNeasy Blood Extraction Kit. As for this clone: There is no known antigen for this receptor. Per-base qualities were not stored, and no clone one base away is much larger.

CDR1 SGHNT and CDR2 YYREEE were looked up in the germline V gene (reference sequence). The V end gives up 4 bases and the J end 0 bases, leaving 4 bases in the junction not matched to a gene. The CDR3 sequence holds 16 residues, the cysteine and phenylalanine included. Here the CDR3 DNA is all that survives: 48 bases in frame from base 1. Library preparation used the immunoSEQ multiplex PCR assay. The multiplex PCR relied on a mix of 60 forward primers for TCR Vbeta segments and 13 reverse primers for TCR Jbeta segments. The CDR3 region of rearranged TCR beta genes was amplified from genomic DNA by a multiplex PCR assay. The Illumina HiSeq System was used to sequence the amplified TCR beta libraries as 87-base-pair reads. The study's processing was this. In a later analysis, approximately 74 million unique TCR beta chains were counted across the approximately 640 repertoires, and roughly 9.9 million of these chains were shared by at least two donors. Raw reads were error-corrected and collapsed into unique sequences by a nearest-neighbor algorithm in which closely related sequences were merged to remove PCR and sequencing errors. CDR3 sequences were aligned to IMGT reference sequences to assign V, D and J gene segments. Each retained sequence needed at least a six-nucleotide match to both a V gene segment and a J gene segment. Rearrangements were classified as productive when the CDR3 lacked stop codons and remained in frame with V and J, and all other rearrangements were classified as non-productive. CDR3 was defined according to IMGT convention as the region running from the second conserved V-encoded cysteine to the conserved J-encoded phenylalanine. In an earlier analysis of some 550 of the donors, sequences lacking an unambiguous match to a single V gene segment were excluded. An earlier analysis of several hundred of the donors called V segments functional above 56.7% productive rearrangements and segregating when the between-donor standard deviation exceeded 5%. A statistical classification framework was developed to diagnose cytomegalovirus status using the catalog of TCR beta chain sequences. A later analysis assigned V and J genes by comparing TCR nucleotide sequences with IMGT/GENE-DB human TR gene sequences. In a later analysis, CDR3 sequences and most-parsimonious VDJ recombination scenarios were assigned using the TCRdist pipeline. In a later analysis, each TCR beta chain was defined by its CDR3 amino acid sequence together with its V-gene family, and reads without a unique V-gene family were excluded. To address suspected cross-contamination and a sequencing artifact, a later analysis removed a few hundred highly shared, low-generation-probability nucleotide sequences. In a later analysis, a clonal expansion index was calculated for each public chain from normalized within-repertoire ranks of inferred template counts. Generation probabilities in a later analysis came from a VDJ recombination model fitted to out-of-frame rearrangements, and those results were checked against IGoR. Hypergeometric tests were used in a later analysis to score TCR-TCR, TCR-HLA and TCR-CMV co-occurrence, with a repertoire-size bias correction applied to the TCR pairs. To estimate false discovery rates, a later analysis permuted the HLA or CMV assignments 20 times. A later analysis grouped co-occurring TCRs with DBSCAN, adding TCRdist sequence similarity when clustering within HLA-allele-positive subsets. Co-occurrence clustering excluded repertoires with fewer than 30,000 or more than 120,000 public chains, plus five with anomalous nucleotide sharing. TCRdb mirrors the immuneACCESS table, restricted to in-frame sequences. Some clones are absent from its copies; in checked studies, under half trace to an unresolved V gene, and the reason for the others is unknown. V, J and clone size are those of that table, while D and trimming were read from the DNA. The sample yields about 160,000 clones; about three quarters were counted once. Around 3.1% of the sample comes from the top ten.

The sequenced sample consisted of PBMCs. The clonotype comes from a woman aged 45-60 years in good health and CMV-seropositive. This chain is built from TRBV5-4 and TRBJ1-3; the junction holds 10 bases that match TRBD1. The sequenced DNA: TGTGCCAGCAGCCCGGGACAGGGGAGCTCTGGAAACACCATATATTTT. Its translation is CASSPGQGSSGNTIYF.